Listed here are 25 T cell receptor beta chains from one sample, sequenced in a study of cytomegalovirus exposure and HLA in healthy donors. Vbeta (60) and Jbeta (13) primers were used in the PCR. Assay used: immunoSEQ multiplex PCR; TCRdb lists only in-frame clones, some missing. The sample contains about 140,000 clones, roughly 73% of which appear only once. The sequenced sample consisted of PBMCs. Receptors originate from a man aged 35 to 55 in good health and CMV-seronegative.

The chain couples TRBV5-4 to TRBJ2-2; D might be TRBD1 (6 bases). V was pared by 2 bases and J by 7 bases, with 15 bases between. CDR1 and CDR2 from the germline V gene are SGHNT and YYREEE (reference sequence). The CDR3 loop spans 15 amino acids. DNA of the CDR3: TGTGCCAGCAGCTTACGTCTGGGGGCAAACGGGGAGCTGTTTTTT. This translates into CASSLRLGANGELFF.

This chain links TRBV10-2 with TRBJ1-5; 8 bases align to TRBD1. Germline lookup yields CDR1 WSHSY and CDR2 SAAADI. The CDR3 sequence is 13 residues long. The ends lost 6 bases at V and 6 bases at J; junction bases unmatched: 4. The CDR3 spells CASSETGVQPQHF. In DNA, the CDR3 is TGCGCCAGCAGCGAGACAGGGGTTCAGCCCCAGCATTTT.

Points on this clone: Compared with germline, one end of the junction differs, possibly owing to a read error. V and J are TRBV4-1 and TRBJ1-2, with D perhaps TRBD1 (6 bases). This CDR3 contains 13 residues. Germline V gives CDR1 MGHRA, CDR2 YSYEKL. The CDR3 is CASSHPTGGSYPF. The CDR3 coding sequence is TGCGCCAGCAGCCACCCGACAGGCGGATCCTACCCCTTC.

The rearrangement joins TRBV19 to TRBJ2-7, with 9 bases lining up with TRBD1. V shed 6 bases and J 1 base; nucleotides not matched to a gene: 7. Germline values: CDR1 LNHDA, CDR2 SQIVND (reference sequence). This CDR3 has 15 residues. This CDR3 is CASRVSGQGSYEQYF. As DNA, the CDR3 is TGTGCCAGTAGAGTCTCTGGACAGGGGTCCTACGAGCAGTACTTC. The whole variable domain, remainder taken from reference TRBV19 and TRBJ2-7, is DGGITQSPKYLFRKEGQNVTLSCEQNLNHDAMYWYRQDPGQGLRLIYYSQIVNDFQKGDIAEGYSVSREKKESFPLTVTSAQKNPTAFYLCASRVSGQGSYEQYFGPGTRLTVT.

The chain joins TRBV28 to TRBJ2-7; 9 bases line up with TRBD1. This CDR3 comprises 15 residues. CDR1 is MDHEN and CDR2 is SYDVKM in the germline V gene. With 6 bases clipped from V and 3 bases from J, the junction kept 9 bases outside the gene matches. CDR3 bases: TGTGCCAGCAGCCCGCTGGGGACAGGGTTCTACGAGCAGTACTTC. Translation gives CASSPLGTGFYEQYF.

This sequence joins TRBV28 and TRBJ2-7, with 12 bases matching TRBD1. The CDR3 has 15 amino acids. The ends lost 3 bases at V and 5 bases at J; junction bases unmatched: 5. Germline V gene data show CDR1 as MDHEN and CDR2 as SYDVKM. The CDR3 sequence: CASSFRDRGRDEQYF. The CDR3 nucleotides are TGTGCCAGCAGTTTCAGGGACAGGGGGCGAGACGAGCAGTACTTC.

Concerning this clone: This could be a read error, since a much larger clone is one nucleotide away. V usage is TRBV7-2 and J usage is TRBJ1-1, with 7 bases aligning to TRBD1. The junction had 2 bases not matched to a gene; V was cut back by 3 bases and J by 4 bases. Per the germline V gene, CDR1 is SGHTA and CDR2 is FQGNSA. This CDR3 is built from 13 residues. The CDR3 is CASSFDRVTEAFF. CDR3 bases: TGTGCCAGCAGCTTCGACAGGGTCACTGAAGCTTTCTTT.

The chain carries TRBV12-5 and TRBJ2-7, with D uncertain. The germline V and J ends were trimmed by 6 bases and 1 base, with 10 bases remaining between them. The CDR3 loop spans 13 amino acids. CDR1 LGHNT and CDR2 FRNRAP come from the germline V gene. CDR3 loop: CASGFGISYEQYF. The CDR3 nucleotides read TGTGCTAGTGGCTTCGGTATTTCCTACGAGCAGTACTTC.

This clone was found a few times. The chain has TRBV4-1 and TRBJ2-2; no clear D gene. The CDR3 sequence is 15 residues long. V was cut by 4 bases and J by 2 bases, with 11 bases left in between. Germline V gene sequence: CDR1 MGHRA, CDR2 YSYEKL. In DNA, the CDR3 is TGCGCCAGCAGCCCCGGTAGTTCAAACACCGGGGAGCTGTTTTTT. This translates into CASSPGSSNTGELFF.

V gene TRBV7-9 combines with J gene TRBJ1-5; possibly TRBD1 for D (6 bases). Trimming took 2 bases from V and 1 from J, leaving 9 bases between them. The CDR3 spans 15 residues. Per germline, CDR1 SEHNR and CDR2 FQNEAQ (reference sequence). The CDR3 loop is CASSLFGQSNQPQHF. The CDR3 coding sequence is TGTGCCAGCAGCTTATTTGGACAGAGCAATCAGCCCCAGCATTTT.

The rearrangement uses TRBV19 and TRBJ1-2, with D tentatively TRBD1 (5 bases). From germline, CDR1 is LNHDA and CDR2 SQIVND (reference sequence). With 3 bases removed from V and 1 base from J, the gap between germline ends came to 12 bases. The CDR3 has 15 residues. The CDR3 nucleotides read TGTGCCAGTAGTATCGCAGGGAAAGTTAACTATGGCTACACCTTC. As protein: CASSIAGKVNYGYTF.

The chain couples TRBV28 to TRBJ2-1; 9 nucleotides line up with TRBD1. Trimming at V came to 1 base and at J to 16 bases, leaving 14 bases not matched to a gene. The CDR3 has 15 residues. Germline V gives CDR1 MDHEN, CDR2 SYDVKM. As DNA, the CDR3 is TGTGCCAGCAGTTTATCAGGGGAATCCGGGACAGGGAACTTCTTC. Residues: CASSLSGESGTGNFF.

The rearrangement uses TRBV27 and TRBJ1-5; D is undetermined. The germline V and J ends were trimmed by 3 bases and 7 bases, with 10 bases remaining between them. The germline V gene has CDR1 MNHEY and CDR2 SMNVEV (reference sequence). The CDR3 is 13 residues long. The CDR3 spells CASSFGEGQPQHF. The DNA for the CDR3 is TGTGCCAGCAGTTTCGGGGAGGGCCAGCCCCAGCATTTT.

V and J are TRBV9 and TRBJ2-2; 9 bases fit TRBD2. The ends lost 3 bases at V and 7 bases at J; junction bases unmatched: 13. The germline gives CDR1 SGDLS, CDR2 YYNGEE. This CDR3 contains 17 residues. The CDR3 is CASSARLAVGHVGELFF. In DNA, the CDR3 is TGTGCCAGCAGCGCTCGACTAGCGGTGGGGCACGTCGGGGAGCTGTTTTTT.

The chain joins TRBV15 to TRBJ2-3, with D maybe TRBD1 (7 bases). V dropped 0 bases and J dropped 6 bases, with 16 bases sitting between them. This CDR3 contains 16 residues. The germline V gene encodes CDR1 LNHNV and CDR2 YYDKDF (reference sequence). The CDR3 here is CATSRDGGTALDTQYF. The CDR3 DNA reads TGTGCCACCAGCAGAGACGGCGGGACAGCGTTGGATACGCAGTATTTT.

This clone appeared a few times. The chain couples TRBV2 to TRBJ1-5, with a weak D call TRBD1 (5 bases). V was clipped by 6 bases and J by 7 bases, with 13 bases between them. Germline-derived CDR1 and CDR2 are SNHLY and FYNNEI. The CDR3 is 13 residues long. CDR3 residues: CASSSRGKQPQHF. As DNA, the CDR3 is TGTGCCAGCAGCTCTAGGGGAAAGCAGCCCCAGCATTTT.

The V and J genes are TRBV13 and TRBJ2-1, with a weak D call TRBD2 (6 bases). The CDR3 is made up of 16 amino acids. V lost 2 bases and J lost 0, with 11 bases in between. Germline lookup yields CDR1 PRHDT and CDR2 FYEKMQ (reference sequence). CDR3 in amino acids: CASSLWLADSYNEQFF. The CDR3 coding sequence is TGTGCCAGCAGCTTATGGTTAGCGGACTCCTACAATGAGCAGTTCTTC.

This chain links TRBV30 with TRBJ2-3; TRBD2 might be the D (7 bases). Trimming took off 8 bases at V and 1 base at J, with 16 bases between the two ends. The CDR3 totals 14 residues. The germline V gene has CDR1 GTSNPN and CDR2 SVGIG (reference sequence). CDR3 protein: CARGARARTDTQYF. CDR3 sequence (DNA): TGTGCCCGGGGGGCCAGGGCACGCACAGATACGCAGTATTTT.

V is TRBV30 and J is TRBJ1-4, with D maybe TRBD1 (6 bases). V was trimmed by 2 bases and J by 4 bases, leaving 17 bases between them. The germline gives CDR1 GTSNPN, CDR2 SVGIG (reference sequence). CDR3 length equals 16 residues. CDR3 nucleotides: TGTGCCTGGAGTTCCCGTCGGACAGAATTTAATGAAAAACTGTTTTTT. Amino acids: CAWSSRRTEFNEKLFF.

This clone was recorded a few times. The J gene is TRBJ1-1, the V gene TRBV2, with 8 bases lining up with TRBD1. V shed 7 bases, J shed 1 base, and the junction held 5 bases outside the gene matches. The CDR3 is 14 residues long. Germline V gene lookup returns CDR1 SNHLY and CDR2 FYNNEI. The DNA of the CDR3 is TGTGCCAGCACCCGCGGGACAGGGAACACTGAAGCTTTCTTT. This encodes CASTRGTGNTEAFF.

This clone was seen a few times. The chain combines TRBV5-1 with TRBJ2-7; 7 bases align to TRBD1. The CDR3 is made up of 12 amino acids. The J segment lost 5 bases and the V segment lost 1 base, leaving 0 bases of the junction unmatched. Germline assignment: CDR1 SGHRS and CDR2 YFSETQ. The CDR3: CASSLTGDEQYF. DNA for the CDR3: TGCGCCAGCAGCTTGACAGGGGACGAGCAGTACTTC.

The chain uses TRBV9 and TRBJ2-3; 7 nucleotides agree with TRBD2. The CDR3 contains 16 residues. CDR1 and CDR2 from the germline V gene are SGDLS and YYNGEE. V was clipped by 0 bases and J by 5 bases; unmatched bases: 9. The CDR3: CASSVGGPRGGDTQYF. For the CDR3, the DNA is TGTGCCAGCAGCGTAGGGGGACCACGCGGGGGAGATACGCAGTATTTT. Full variable domain (remainder filled in from reference TRBV9 and TRBJ2-3): DSGVTQTPKHLITATGQRVTLRCSPRSGDLSVYWYQQSLDQGLQFLIQYYNGEERAKGNILERFSAQQFPDLHSELNLSSLELGDSALYFCASSVGGPRGGDTQYFGPGTRLTVL.

V gene TRBV12-1 combines with J gene TRBJ1-2; the table gives TRBD1 as D, unverified against the DNA. TRBV12-1 is designated a pseudogene. The length of the CDR3 is 16 residues. CDR3: CASSDLDGQGADGYTF. The CDR3 bases are TGTGCCAGCAGTGATCTAGATGGACAGGGGGCGGATGGCTACACCTTC.

The genes are TRBV9 and TRBJ2-7, with D tentatively TRBD2 (6 bases). V lost 4 bases, J lost 0 bases, and 11 bases lay in between. The CDR3 contains 14 residues. Per the germline V gene, CDR1 is SGDLS and CDR2 is YYNGEE. CDR3 nucleotides: TGTGCCAGCAGCCCCGGGGGAAGCTCCTACGAGCAGTACTTC. It yields the protein CASSPGGSSYEQYF.

In this sample, this clone turned up a few times. The chain carries TRBV28 and TRBJ2-7; D gene unclear. With 5 bases removed from V and 2 bases from J, the gap between germline ends came to 7 bases. The CDR3 extends over 12 amino acids. Germline V gene data show CDR1 as MDHEN and CDR2 as SYDVKM. The chain's CDR3 is CASSDTTYEQYF. The CDR3 DNA reads TGTGCCAGCAGTGACACAACCTACGAGCAGTACTTC.